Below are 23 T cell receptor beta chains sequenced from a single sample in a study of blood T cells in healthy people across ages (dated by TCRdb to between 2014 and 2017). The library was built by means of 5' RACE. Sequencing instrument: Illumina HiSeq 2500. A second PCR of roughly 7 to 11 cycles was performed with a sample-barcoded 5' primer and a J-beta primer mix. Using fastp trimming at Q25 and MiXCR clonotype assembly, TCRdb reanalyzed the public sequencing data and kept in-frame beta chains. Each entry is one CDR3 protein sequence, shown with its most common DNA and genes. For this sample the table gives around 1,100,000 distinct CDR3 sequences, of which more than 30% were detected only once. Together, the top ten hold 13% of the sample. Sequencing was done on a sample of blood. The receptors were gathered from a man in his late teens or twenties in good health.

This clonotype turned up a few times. The CDR3 protein is CASSPLQPEKLFF. The CDR3 DNA reads as TGTGCCAGCAGCCCCCTGCAGCCTGAAAAACTGTTTTTT. This chain joins TRBV28 and TRBJ1-4; D not certain. CDR1 is MDHEN, CDR2 SYDVKM, per germline. V was cut by 6 bases and J by 7 bases, with 12 bases left in between. The CDR3 has 13 amino acids.

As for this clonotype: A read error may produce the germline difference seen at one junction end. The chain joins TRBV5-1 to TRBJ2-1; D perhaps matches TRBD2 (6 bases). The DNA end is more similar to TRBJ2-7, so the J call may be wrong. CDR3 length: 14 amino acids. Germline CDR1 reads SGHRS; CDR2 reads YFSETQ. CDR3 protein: CTSSSKGGADEQYF. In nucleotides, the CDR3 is TGCACCAGCAGCTCTAAAGGCGGGGCGGACGAGCAGTACTTC.

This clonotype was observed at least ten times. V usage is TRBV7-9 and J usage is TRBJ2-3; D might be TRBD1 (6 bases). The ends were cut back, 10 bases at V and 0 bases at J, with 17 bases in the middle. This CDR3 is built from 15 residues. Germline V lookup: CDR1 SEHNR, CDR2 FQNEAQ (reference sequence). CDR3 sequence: CATSTTGVSTDTQYF. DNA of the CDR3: TGTGCCACTTCGACGACAGGCGTCAGCACAGATACGCAGTATTTT. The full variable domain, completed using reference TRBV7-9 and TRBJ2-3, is DTGVSQNPRHKITKRGQNVTFRCDPISEHNRLYWYRQTLGQGPEFLTYFQNEAQLEKSRLLSDRFSAERPKGSFSTLEIQRTEQGDSAMYLCATSTTGVSTDTQYFGPGTRLTVL.

The CDR3 sequence is CTSSTPDTSYEQYF. As DNA, the CDR3 is TGTACCAGCAGCACCCCGGACACTTCCTACGAGCAGTACTTC. The gene calls are TRBV7-2 and TRBJ2-7; tentative D call: TRBD1 (5 bases). The CDR3 is 14 amino acids. The V end was cut by 5 bases, the J end by 1 base, with 12 bases between. Germline loops: CDR1 SGHTA, CDR2 FQGNSA.

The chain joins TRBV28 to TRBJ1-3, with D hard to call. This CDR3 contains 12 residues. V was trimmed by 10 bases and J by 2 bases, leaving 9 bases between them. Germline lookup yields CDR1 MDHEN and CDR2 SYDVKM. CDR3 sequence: CATSGTGNTIYF. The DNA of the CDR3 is TGTGCCACCTCGGGCACTGGAAACACCATATATTTT.

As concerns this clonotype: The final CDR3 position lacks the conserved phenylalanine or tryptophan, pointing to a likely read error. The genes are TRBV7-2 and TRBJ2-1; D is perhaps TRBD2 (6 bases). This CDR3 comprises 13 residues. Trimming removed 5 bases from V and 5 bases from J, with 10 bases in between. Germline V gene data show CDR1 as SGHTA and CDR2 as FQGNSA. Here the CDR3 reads CASSRDLNNEQFL. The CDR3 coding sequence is TGTGCCAGCAGCAGGGACTTAAACAATGAGCAGTTCTTA.

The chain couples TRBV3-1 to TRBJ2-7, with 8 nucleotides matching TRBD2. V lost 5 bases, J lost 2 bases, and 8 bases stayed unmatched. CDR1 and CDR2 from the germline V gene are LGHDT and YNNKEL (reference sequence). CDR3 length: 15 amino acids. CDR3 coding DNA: TGTGCCAGCAGCTCTAGGACTAGCCGAACCTACGAGCAGTACTTC. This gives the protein CASSSRTSRTYEQYF.

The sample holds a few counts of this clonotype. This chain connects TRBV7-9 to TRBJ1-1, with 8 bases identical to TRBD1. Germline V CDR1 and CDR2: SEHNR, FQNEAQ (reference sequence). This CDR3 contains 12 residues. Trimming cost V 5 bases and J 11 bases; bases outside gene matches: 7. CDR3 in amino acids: CASSATGDTAFF. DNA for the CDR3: TGTGCCAGCAGCGCGACAGGGGATACGGCTTTCTTT.

The CDR3 here is CASSWGQLGNEQFF. DNA of the CDR3: TGTGCCAGCAGTTGGGGACAGTTGGGGAATGAGCAGTTCTTC. This sequence joins TRBV6-5 and TRBJ2-1; 7 nucleotides match TRBD1. Germline V gene sequence: CDR1 MNHEY, CDR2 SVGAGI. The ends lost 4 bases at V and 7 bases at J; junction bases unmatched: 7. This CDR3 has 14 amino acids.

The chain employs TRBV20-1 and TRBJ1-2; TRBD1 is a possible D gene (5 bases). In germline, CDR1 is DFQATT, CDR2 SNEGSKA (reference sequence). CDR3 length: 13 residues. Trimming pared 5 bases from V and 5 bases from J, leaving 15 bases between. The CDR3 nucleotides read TGCAGTGCTCCGGGACCGCTTGTTTATGGCTACACCTTC. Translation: CSAPGPLVYGYTF.

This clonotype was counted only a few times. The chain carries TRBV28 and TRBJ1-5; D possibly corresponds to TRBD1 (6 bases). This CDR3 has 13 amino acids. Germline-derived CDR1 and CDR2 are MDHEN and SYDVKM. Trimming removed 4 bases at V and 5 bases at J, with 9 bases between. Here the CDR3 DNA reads TGTGCCAGCAGTTCTCAGGGGTATCAGCCCCAGCATTTT. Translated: CASSSQGYQPQHF.

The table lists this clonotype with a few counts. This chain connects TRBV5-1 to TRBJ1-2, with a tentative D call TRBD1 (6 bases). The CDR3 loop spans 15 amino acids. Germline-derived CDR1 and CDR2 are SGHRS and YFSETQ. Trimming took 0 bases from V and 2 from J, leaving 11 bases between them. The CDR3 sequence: CASSLDWGANYGYTF. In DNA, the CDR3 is TGCGCCAGCAGCTTGGATTGGGGGGCGAACTATGGCTACACCTTC.

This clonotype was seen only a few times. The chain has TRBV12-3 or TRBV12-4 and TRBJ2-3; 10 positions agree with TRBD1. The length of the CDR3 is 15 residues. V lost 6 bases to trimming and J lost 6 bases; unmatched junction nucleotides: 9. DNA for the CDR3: TGTGCCAGCAGCACGAGGACAGGGGGTGGGGATACGCAGTATTTT. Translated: CASSTRTGGGDTQYF.

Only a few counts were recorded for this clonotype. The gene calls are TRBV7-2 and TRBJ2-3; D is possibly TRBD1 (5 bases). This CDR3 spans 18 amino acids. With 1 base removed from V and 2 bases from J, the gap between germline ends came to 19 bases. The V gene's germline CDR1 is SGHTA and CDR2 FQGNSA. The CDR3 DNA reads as TGTGCCAGCAGCTTAGATGTGTTTAGGACACCGATCACAGATACGCAGTATTTT. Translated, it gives CASSLDVFRTPITDTQYF.

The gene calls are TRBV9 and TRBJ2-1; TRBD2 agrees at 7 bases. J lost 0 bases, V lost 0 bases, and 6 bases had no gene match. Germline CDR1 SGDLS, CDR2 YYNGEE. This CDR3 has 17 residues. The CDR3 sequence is CASSVGPTSSSYNEQFF. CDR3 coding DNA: TGTGCCAGCAGCGTAGGTCCGACTAGCAGCTCCTACAATGAGCAGTTCTTC.

This chain's CDR3 is CASSMTGGKTGELFF. The CDR3 DNA reads TGTGCCAGCAGCATGACAGGGGGGAAGACCGGGGAGCTGTTTTTT. V gene TRBV6-5 combines with J gene TRBJ2-2, with 9 bases that match TRBD1. In germline, CDR1 is MNHEY, CDR2 SVGAGI. The CDR3 covers 15 residues. The junction had 7 bases not matched to a gene; V was cut back by 6 bases and J by 5 bases.

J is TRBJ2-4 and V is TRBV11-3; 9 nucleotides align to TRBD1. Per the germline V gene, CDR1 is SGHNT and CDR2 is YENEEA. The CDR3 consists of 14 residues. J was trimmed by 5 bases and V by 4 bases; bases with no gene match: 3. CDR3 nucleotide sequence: TGTGCCAGCAGCTCTAGGACAGGGGAAAACATTCAGTACTTC. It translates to CASSSRTGENIQYF.

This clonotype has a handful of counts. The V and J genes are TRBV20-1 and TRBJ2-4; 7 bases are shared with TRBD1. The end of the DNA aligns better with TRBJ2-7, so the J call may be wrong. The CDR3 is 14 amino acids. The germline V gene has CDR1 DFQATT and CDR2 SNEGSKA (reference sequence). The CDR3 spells CSARYPGQNYEQYF. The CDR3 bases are TGCAGTGCTAGATATCCGGGACAGAACTACGAGCAGTACTTC.

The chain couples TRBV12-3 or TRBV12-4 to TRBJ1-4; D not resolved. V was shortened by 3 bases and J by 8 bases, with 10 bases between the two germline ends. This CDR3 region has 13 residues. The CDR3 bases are TGTGCCAGCAGTTTTGACACTTTCGAAAAACTGTTTTTT. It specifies CASSFDTFEKLFF.

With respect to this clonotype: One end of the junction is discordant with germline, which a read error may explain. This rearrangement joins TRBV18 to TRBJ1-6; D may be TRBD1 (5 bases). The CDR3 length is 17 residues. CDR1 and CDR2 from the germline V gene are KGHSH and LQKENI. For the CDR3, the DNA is TGTGCCTGCTCACCCCTAGCCCGACAGACATATAATTCACCCCTCCACTTT. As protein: CACSPLARQTYNSPLHF. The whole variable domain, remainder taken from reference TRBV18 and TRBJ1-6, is NAGVMQNPRHLVRRRGQEARLRCSPMKGHSHVYWYRQLPEEGLKFMVYLQKENIIDESGMPKERFSAEFPKEGPSILRIQQVVRGDSAAYFCACSPLARQTYNSPLHFGNGTRLTVT.

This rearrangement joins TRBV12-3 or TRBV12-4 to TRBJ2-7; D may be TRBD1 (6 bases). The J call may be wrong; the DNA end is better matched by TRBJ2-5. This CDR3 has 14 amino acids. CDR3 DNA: TGTGCCAGCAGTGTGGAGACAGGCCCTACGACCCAGTACTTC. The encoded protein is CASSVETGPTTQYF.

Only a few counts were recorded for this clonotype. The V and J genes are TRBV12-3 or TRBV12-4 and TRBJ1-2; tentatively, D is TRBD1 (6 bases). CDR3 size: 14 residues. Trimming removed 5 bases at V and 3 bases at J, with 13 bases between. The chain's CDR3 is CASSTPQGYYGYTF. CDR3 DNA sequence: TGTGCCAGCAGTACCCCACAGGGATACTATGGCTACACCTTC.

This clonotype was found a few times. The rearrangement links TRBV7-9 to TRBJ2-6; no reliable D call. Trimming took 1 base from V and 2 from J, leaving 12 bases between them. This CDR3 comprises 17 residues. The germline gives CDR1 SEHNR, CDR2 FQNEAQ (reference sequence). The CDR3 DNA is TGTGCCAGCAGCTTAGAGGAGTTAATCACTGGGGCCAACGTCCTGACTTTC. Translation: CASSLEELITGANVLTF.